Following are 27 T cell receptor beta chains from one sample sequenced in a study of blood T cell repertoires in COVID-19 (dated by TCRdb to 2018 to 2021). Receptor libraries were prepared by the immunoSEQ multiplex PCR assay. The table comes from immuneACCESS by way of TCRdb, which keeps in-frame sequences with V and J called. Part of the clones is missing from these tables; in studies checked, under half for an unresolved V gene and the rest for unknown reasons. The sample records fewer than 130,000 clones, less than 85% of which are singletons. Together, the top ten hold around 4% of the sample. Sequenced: peripheral blood. The source is an elderly woman with acute or convalescent COVID-19.

This sequence joins TRBV5-6 and TRBJ1-5, with D possibly TRBD1 on 5 matching bases. V was shortened by 5 bases and J by 9 bases, with 12 bases between the two germline ends. CDR1 and CDR2 from the germline V gene are SGHDT and YYEEEE. The CDR3 spans 12 residues. CDR3 nucleotides: TGTGCCAGCAGTTTTGACAGTGGGCCCCAGCATTTT. Translation gives CASSFDSGPQHF.

This clone was seen only a few times. J is TRBJ2-7 and V is TRBV30; D is possibly TRBD2 (5 bases). Looked up from germline, CDR1 is GTSNPN and CDR2 is SVGIG (reference sequence). V was cut by 2 bases and J by 3 bases, with 8 bases left in between. This CDR3 has 12 residues. CDR3 DNA: TGTGCCTGGAGTCCCGGGGACTACGAGCAGTACTTC. Translating gives CAWSPGDYEQYF. Full variable domain (rest looked up from reference TRBV30 and TRBJ2-7): SQTIHQWPATLVQPVGSPLSLECTVEGTSNPNLYWYRQAAGRGLQLLFYSVGIGQISSEVPQNLSASRPQDRQFILSSKKLLLSDSGFYLCAWSPGDYEQYFGPGTRLTVT.

The chain joins TRBV19 to TRBJ1-5; TRBD1 aligns across 10 bases. Germline CDR1 and CDR2: LNHDA and SQIVND (reference sequence). The trim removed 5 bases at V and 6 bases at J, leaving 10 bases unmatched. The length of the CDR3 is 16 residues. The DNA for the CDR3 is TGTGCCAGTAGTCCCTGGGACAGGGGATATGGTCAGCCCCAGCATTTT. Protein sequence: CASSPWDRGYGQPQHF.

The chain is built from TRBV9 and TRBJ2-7; TRBD2 aligns across 8 bases. CDR1 SGDLS and CDR2 YYNGEE come from the germline V gene. This CDR3 has 15 residues. J was trimmed by 0 bases and V by 2 bases; bases with no gene match: 4. For the CDR3, the DNA is TGTGCCAGCAGCGTCCCGGGAGGGCGCTCCTACGAGCAGTACTTC. Translation gives CASSVPGGRSYEQYF.

The V call is TRBV5-5, the J call TRBJ2-5, with D possibly TRBD1 on 6 matching bases. This CDR3 contains 14 residues. V shed 5 bases and J shed 3 bases, with 14 bases lying between them. CDR1 is SGHKS, CDR2 YYEKEE, per germline (reference sequence). In DNA form, the CDR3 reads TGTGCCAGCAGTAATACAGGGTTGGAAGAGACCCAGTACTTC. As protein: CASSNTGLEETQYF. The entire variable domain, with the rest obtained from reference TRBV5-5 and TRBJ2-5, is as follows: DAGVTQSPTHLIKTRGQQVTLRCSPISGHKSVSWYQQVLGQGPQFIFQYYEKEERGRGNFPDRFSARQFPNYSSELNVNALLLGDSALYLCASSNTGLEETQYFGPGTRLLVL.

This chain connects TRBV24-1 to TRBJ2-1; TRBD1 matches 8 bases. Germline assignment: CDR1 KGHDR and CDR2 SFDVKD. The J segment lost 7 bases and the V segment lost 2 bases, leaving 3 bases of the junction unmatched. The CDR3 has 14 amino acids. CDR3 in amino acids: CATSDWTGSNEQFF. For the CDR3, the DNA is TGTGCCACCAGTGATTGGACAGGGTCTAATGAGCAGTTCTTC.

This rearrangement joins TRBV5-5 to TRBJ1-6, with TRBD1 as a possible D gene (6 bases). Trimming took 3 bases from V and 9 from J, leaving 19 bases between them. Germline CDR1 is SGHKS and CDR2 is YYEKEE (reference sequence). CDR3 length: 16 residues. CDR3 region: CASSSRRLKGVSPLHF. The CDR3 nucleotides read TGTGCCAGCAGCTCTCGACGGCTCAAGGGGGTTTCACCCCTCCACTTT.

This clone has just a few counts. This chain's CDR3 is CASSLSPQGNSPLHF. Written as DNA, the CDR3 is TGTGCCAGCAGTTTATCCCCCCAGGGGAATTCACCCCTCCACTTT. The chain carries TRBV27 and TRBJ1-6; D perhaps matches TRBD1 (6 bases). Trimming removed 0 bases from V and 7 bases from J, with 10 bases in between. Germline V gene sequence: CDR1 MNHEY, CDR2 SMNVEV (reference sequence). CDR3 length equals 15 residues.

The chain joins TRBV5-4 to TRBJ2-7; a possible D gene is TRBD2 (6 bases). Germline V gene data show CDR1 as SGHNT and CDR2 as YYREEE (reference sequence). Deletions cut 4 bases from V and 3 bases from J, with 14 bases between. This CDR3 spans 14 amino acids. For the CDR3, the DNA is TGTGCCAGCAGCCCAGTGGGGGGATACTACGAGCAGTACTTC. It specifies CASSPVGGYYEQYF.

The V gene is TRBV3-1 (or the pseudogene TRBV3-2), the J gene TRBJ1-1, with unresolved D. Germline CDR1 is LGHDT and CDR2 is YNNKEL (reference sequence). This CDR3 has 14 amino acids. Between the trimmed V and J ends, which lost 1 base and 2 bases, there was a span of 8 bases. The CDR3 coding sequence is TGTGCCAGCAGCCAAGTTCAGGATAACACTGAAGCTTTCTTT. Its protein product is CASSQVQDNTEAFF.

This clone ranks as medium-sized. This chain joins TRBV19 and TRBJ2-3, with 8 bases lining up with TRBD2. The length of the CDR3 is 14 residues. From germline, CDR1 is LNHDA and CDR2 SQIVND (reference sequence). V lost 4 bases, J lost 9 bases, and 9 bases stayed unmatched. The CDR3 region is CASSTLGGASTQYF. The CDR3 DNA sequence: TGTGCCAGTAGTACCCTCGGGGGGGCCTCGACGCAGTATTTT.

V usage is TRBV6-5 and J usage is TRBJ2-1; 11 bases are a match to TRBD2. The trim removed 5 bases at V and 5 bases at J, leaving 5 bases unmatched. This CDR3 has 15 residues. Per the germline V gene, CDR1 is MNHEY and CDR2 is SVGAGI. This CDR3 reads CASSNSGGAHNEQFF. DNA of the CDR3: TGTGCCAGCAGTAATAGCGGGGGGGCCCACAATGAGCAGTTCTTC.

The chain carries TRBV7-9 and TRBJ2-7, with a tentative D call TRBD1 (6 bases). This CDR3 region has 15 residues. Trimming left V 5 bases short and J 3 bases short, with 17 bases between. Germline CDR1 is SEHNR and CDR2 is FQNEAQ (reference sequence). The CDR3 region is CASSLWTAGDYEQYF. The CDR3 nucleotides are TGTGCCAGCAGCCTCTGGACAGCCGGCGACTACGAGCAGTACTTC.

This clone was observed a handful of times. The genes are TRBV19 and TRBJ1-1; the D gene is possibly TRBD1 (6 bases). The CDR3 is 15 amino acids. The ends were cut back, 8 bases at V and 4 bases at J, with 20 bases in the middle. The germline CDR1 and CDR2 sequences are LNHDA and SQIVND (reference sequence). The CDR3 DNA sequence: TGTGCCAGTCGTCCCTGGGACACCAAAGGCACTGAAGCTTTCTTT. Amino acid sequence: CASRPWDTKGTEAFF.

The chain joins TRBV5-1 to TRBJ2-7; possible D gene TRBD1, 6 bases. Germline CDR1 SGHRS, CDR2 YFSETQ. CDR3 length equals 15 residues. V lost 6 bases and J lost 0, with 16 bases in between. The CDR3 sequence is CASNPTTGSSYEQYF. In DNA form, the CDR3 reads TGCGCCAGCAACCCGACGACAGGTAGCTCCTACGAGCAGTACTTC. Full variable domain (remainder filled in from reference TRBV5-1 and TRBJ2-7): KAGVTQTPRYLIKTRGQQVTLSCSPISGHRSVSWYQQTPGQGLQFLFEYFSETQRNKGNFPGRFSGRQFSNSRSEMNVSTLELGDSALYLCASNPTTGSSYEQYFGPGTRLTVT.

The chain combines TRBV18 with TRBJ2-1; 7 bases map to TRBD2. CDR3 size: 15 residues. V trimming: 5 bases; J trimming: 7 bases; junction bases outside the gene matches: 11. Germline CDR1 KGHSH, CDR2 LQKENI. The chain's CDR3 is CASSIASGSLNEQFF. DNA for the CDR3: TGTGCCAGCTCAATAGCTAGCGGATCTCTTAATGAGCAGTTCTTC.

The chain couples TRBV9 to TRBJ2-3, with D possibly being TRBD2 (5 bases). The V end lost 0 bases, the J end lost 3 bases, and 11 bases lay between the germline ends. In germline, CDR1 is SGDLS, CDR2 YYNGEE. The CDR3 consists of 15 residues. The CDR3 bases are TGTGCCAGCAGCGTAGCGGGGAATCCTACAGATACGCAGTATTTT. This codes for CASSVAGNPTDTQYF.

This chain uses TRBV10-3 with TRBJ1-1; 7 bases align to TRBD1. Germline CDR1 reads ENHRY; CDR2 reads SYGVKD. The CDR3 contains 14 residues. After removal of 6 bases from V and 4 bases from J, the junction contained 8 bases not matched to a gene. The CDR3 coding sequence is TGTGCCATCAGCCTAGGGGGCTCGGGCACTGAAGCTTTCTTT. Amino acids: CAISLGGSGTEAFF.

The chain joins TRBV9 to TRBJ1-6; D perhaps matches TRBD1 (5 bases). The CDR3 totals 17 residues. Germline V gene data show CDR1 as SGDLS and CDR2 as YYNGEE. With 7 bases removed from V and 5 bases from J, the gap between germline ends came to 22 bases. CDR3 sequence (DNA): TGTGCCAGCGGTAACCGAAGGGGCGGATCGAATAATTCACCCCTCCACTTT. Its protein is CASGNRRGGSNNSPLHF.

The rearrangement links TRBV3-1 (or the pseudogene TRBV3-2) to TRBJ2-3, with 8 bases lining up with TRBD2. This CDR3 comprises 16 residues. Germline values: CDR1 LGHDT, CDR2 YNNKEL (reference sequence). With 1 base clipped from V and 2 bases from J, the junction kept 5 bases outside the gene matches. The CDR3 loop is CASSQGISGITDTQYF. As DNA, the CDR3 is TGTGCCAGCAGCCAAGGGATTAGCGGGATCACAGATACGCAGTATTTT.

Here the CDR3 reads CASSSYGTGMNTEAFF. CDR3 sequence (DNA): TGCGCCAGCAGCTCTTATGGGACAGGCATGAACACTGAAGCTTTCTTT. This chain uses TRBV5-1 with TRBJ1-1, with 8 nucleotides matching TRBD1. The germline gives CDR1 SGHRS, CDR2 YFSETQ. Trimming at V came to 3 bases and at J to 0 bases, leaving 7 bases not matched to a gene. This CDR3 has 16 amino acids.

V gene TRBV14 combines with J gene TRBJ1-1; no reliable D call. Germline values: CDR1 SGHDN, CDR2 FVKESK. The CDR3 consists of 13 residues. V shed 4 bases and J shed 7 bases, with 13 bases lying between them. CDR3 sequence reads: CASSRLVGGEAFF. The CDR3 nucleotides read TGTGCCAGCAGCCGCCTGGTGGGAGGTGAAGCTTTCTTT.

This clone was detected a few times. This chain connects TRBV6-2 or TRBV6-3 to TRBJ1-5, with a weak D call TRBD1 (5 bases). CDR1 MNHEY and CDR2 SVGEGT come from the germline V gene. This CDR3 is 14 amino acids long. V gave up 4 bases and J gave up 6 bases, with 13 bases separating them. The CDR3 sequence is CASSWGGSGQPQHF. The CDR3 DNA is TGTGCCAGCAGTTGGGGCGGCTCCGGTCAGCCCCAGCATTTT.

The chain links TRBV30 to TRBJ2-5; D remains unclear. CDR1 is GTSNPN and CDR2 is SVGIG in the germline V gene (reference sequence). The germline V and J ends were trimmed by 0 bases and 1 base, with 9 bases remaining between them. CDR3 length: 14 residues. The DNA of the CDR3 is TGTGCCTGGAGTGTACCAGGCAGCCAAGAGACCCAGTACTTC. This gives the protein CAWSVPGSQETQYF.

This clone was observed a few times. The chain is built from TRBV6-5 and TRBJ2-7; D is undetermined. Germline loops: CDR1 MNHEY, CDR2 SVGAGI. The CDR3 loop spans 12 amino acids. Trimming removed 4 bases at V and 3 bases at J, with 7 bases between. The CDR3 region has the DNA TGTGCCAGCAGTTCCTCCCTCTACGAGCAGTACTTC. The encoded protein is CASSSSLYEQYF.

The V and J genes are TRBV5-1 and TRBJ2-3, with 9 bases that match TRBD2. The ends lost 0 bases at V and 4 bases at J; junction bases unmatched: 6. Germline loops: CDR1 SGHRS, CDR2 YFSETQ. The CDR3 totals 16 residues. CDR3 residues: CASSLVGGRAADTQYF. The CDR3 DNA is TGCGCCAGCAGCTTGGTCGGCGGGAGGGCCGCAGATACGCAGTATTTT.

The chain couples TRBV13 to TRBJ2-7, with D unresolved. This CDR3 region has 11 residues. V was shortened by 2 bases and J by 5 bases, with 4 bases between the two germline ends. Per germline, CDR1 PRHDT and CDR2 FYEKMQ (reference sequence). For the CDR3, the DNA is TGTGCCAGCAGCTTATATGACGAGCAGTACTTC. Translation: CASSLYDEQYF.